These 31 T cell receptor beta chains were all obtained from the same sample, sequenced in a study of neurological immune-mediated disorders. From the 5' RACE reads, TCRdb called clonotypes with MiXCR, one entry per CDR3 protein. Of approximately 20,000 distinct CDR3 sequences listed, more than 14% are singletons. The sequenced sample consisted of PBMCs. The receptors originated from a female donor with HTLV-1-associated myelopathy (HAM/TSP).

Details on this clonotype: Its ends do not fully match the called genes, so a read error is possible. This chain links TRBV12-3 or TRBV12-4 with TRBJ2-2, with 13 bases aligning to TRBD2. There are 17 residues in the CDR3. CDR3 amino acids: CDSSLGLAGASTGELFF. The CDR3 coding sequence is TGTGACAGCAGTTTAGGACTAGCGGGAGCGAGCACCGGGGAGCTGTTTTTT.

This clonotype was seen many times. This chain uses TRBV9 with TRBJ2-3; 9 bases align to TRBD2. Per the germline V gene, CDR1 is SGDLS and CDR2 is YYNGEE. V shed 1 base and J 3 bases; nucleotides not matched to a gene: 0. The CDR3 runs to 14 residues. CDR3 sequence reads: CASSVLAGTDTQYF. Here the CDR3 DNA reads TGTGCCAGCAGCGTACTAGCGGGAACAGATACGCAGTATTTT.

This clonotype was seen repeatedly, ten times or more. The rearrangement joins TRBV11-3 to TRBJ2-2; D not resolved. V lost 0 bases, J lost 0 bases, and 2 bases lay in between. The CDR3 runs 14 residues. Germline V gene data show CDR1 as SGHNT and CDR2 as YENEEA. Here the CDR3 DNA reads TGTGCCAGCAGCTTAGAGGCGAACACCGGGGAGCTGTTTTTT. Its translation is CASSLEANTGELFF.

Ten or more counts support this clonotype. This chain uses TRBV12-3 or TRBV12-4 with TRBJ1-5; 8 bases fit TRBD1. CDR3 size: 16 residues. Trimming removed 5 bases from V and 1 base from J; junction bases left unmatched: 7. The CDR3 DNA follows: TGTGCCAGCAGTCCCTCTGGACAGGGCAGCAATCAGCCCCAGCATTTT. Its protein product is CASSPSGQGSNQPQHF.

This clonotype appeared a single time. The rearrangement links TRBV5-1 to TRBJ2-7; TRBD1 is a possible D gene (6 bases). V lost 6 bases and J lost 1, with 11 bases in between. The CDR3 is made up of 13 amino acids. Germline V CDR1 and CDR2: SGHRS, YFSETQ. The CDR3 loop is CASTEDRSYEQYF. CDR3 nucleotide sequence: TGCGCCAGCACCGAGGACAGATCCTACGAGCAGTACTTC.

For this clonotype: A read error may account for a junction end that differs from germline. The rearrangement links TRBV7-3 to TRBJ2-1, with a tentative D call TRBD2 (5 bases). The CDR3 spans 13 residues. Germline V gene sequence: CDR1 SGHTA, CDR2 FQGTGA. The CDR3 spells CASSRGPSNEHFF. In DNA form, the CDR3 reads TGTGCCAGCAGCCGGGGTCCGAGTAATGAGCACTTTTTC.

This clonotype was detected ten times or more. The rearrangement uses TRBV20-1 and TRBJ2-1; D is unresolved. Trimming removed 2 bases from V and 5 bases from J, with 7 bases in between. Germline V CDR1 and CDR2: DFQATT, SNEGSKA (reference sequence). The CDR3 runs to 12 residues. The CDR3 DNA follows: TGCAGTGCTAGAAGACAAAACAATGAGCAGTTCTTC. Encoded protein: CSARRQNNEQFF.

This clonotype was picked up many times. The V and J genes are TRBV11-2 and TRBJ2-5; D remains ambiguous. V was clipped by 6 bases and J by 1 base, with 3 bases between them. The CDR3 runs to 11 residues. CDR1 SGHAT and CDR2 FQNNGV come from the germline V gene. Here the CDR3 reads CASRGQETQYF. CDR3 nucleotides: TGTGCCAGCAGGGGCCAAGAGACCCAGTACTTC.

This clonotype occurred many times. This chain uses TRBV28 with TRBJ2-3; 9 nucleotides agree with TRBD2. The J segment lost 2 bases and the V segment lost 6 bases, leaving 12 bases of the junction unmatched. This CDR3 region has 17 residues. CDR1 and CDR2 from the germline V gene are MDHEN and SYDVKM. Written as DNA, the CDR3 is TGTGCCAGCAGCCTTCCTGCGGGGGGGGGTTACACAGATACGCAGTATTTT. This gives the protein CASSLPAGGGYTDTQYF.

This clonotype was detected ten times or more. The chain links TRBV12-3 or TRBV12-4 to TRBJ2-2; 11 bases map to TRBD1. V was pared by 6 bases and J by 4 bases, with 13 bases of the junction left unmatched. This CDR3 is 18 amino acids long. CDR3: CASRRAGTGGMSTGELFF. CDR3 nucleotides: TGTGCCAGCAGACGGGCCGGGACAGGGGGAATGAGCACCGGGGAGCTGTTTTTT.

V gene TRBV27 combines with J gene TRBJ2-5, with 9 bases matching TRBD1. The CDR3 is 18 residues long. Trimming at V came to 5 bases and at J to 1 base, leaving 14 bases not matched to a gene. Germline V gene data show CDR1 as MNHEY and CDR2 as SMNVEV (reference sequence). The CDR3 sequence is CASSLFYPGDRAQETQYF. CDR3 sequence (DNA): TGTGCCAGCAGTCTCTTTTACCCGGGGGACAGGGCCCAAGAGACCCAGTACTTC.

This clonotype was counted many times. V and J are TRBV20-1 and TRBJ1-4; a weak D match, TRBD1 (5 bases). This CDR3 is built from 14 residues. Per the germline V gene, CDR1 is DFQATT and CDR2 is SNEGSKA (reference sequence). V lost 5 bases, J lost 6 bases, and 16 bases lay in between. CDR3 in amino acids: CSALGGLGDEKLFF. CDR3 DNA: TGCAGTGCTTTGGGGGGATTGGGGGATGAAAAACTGTTTTTT.

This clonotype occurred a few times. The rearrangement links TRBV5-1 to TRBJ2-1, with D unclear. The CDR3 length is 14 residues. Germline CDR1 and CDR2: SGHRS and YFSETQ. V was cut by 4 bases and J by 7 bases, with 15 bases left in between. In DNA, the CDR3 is TGCGCCAGCAGCGTCCTCCTTGGAGAAAATGAGCAGTTCTTC. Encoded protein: CASSVLLGENEQFF.

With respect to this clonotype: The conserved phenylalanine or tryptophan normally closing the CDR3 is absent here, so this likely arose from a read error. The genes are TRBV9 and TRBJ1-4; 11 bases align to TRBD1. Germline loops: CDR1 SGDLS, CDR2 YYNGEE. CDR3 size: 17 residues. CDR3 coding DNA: TGTGCCATCAGCCTGCTGGACAGGGGGCCCACTAATGAAAAACTGTTTCTT. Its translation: CAISLLDRGPTNEKLFL.

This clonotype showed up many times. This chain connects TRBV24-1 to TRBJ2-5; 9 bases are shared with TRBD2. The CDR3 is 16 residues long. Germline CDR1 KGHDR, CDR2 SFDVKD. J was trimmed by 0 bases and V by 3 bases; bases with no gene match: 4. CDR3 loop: CATSDILAGNQETQYF. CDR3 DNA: TGTGCCACCAGTGATATCCTAGCGGGGAACCAAGAGACCCAGTACTTC.

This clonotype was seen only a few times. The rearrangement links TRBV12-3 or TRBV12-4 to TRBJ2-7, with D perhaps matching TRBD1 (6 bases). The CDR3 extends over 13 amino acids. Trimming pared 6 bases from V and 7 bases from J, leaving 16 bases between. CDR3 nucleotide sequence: TGTGCCAGCAGCCGGACAGAGTACGTAGAGCAGTACTTC. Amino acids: CASSRTEYVEQYF.

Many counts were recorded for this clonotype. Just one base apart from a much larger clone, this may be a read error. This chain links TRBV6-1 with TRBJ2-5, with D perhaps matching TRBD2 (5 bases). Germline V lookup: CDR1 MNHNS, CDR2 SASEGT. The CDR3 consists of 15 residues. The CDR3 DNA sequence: TGTACCAGCTCGAGAGACTACCTCGGGCTAGAGACCCAGTACTTC. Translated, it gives CTSSRDYLGLETQYF.

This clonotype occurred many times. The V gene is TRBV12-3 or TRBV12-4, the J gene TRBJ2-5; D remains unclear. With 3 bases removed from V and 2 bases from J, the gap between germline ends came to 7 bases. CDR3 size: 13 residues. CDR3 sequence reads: CASSLWPQETQYF. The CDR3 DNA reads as TGTGCCAGCAGTTTGTGGCCTCAAGAGACCCAGTACTTC.

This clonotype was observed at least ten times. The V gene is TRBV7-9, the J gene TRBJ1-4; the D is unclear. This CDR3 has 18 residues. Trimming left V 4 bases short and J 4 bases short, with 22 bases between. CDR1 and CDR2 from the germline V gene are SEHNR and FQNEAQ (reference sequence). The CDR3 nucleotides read TGTGCCAGCAGCTCGAGCGGAGCGCTAGAACCTGATAATGAAAAACTGTTTTTT. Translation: CASSSSGALEPDNEKLFF.

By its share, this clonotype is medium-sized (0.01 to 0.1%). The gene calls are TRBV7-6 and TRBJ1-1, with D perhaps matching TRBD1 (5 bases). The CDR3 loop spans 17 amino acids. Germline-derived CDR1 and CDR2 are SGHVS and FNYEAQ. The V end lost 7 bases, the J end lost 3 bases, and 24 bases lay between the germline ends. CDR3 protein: CASTKTFGGGFDTEAFF. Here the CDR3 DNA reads TGTGCCAGCACCAAAACATTCGGGGGGGGTTTCGACACTGAAGCTTTCTTT.

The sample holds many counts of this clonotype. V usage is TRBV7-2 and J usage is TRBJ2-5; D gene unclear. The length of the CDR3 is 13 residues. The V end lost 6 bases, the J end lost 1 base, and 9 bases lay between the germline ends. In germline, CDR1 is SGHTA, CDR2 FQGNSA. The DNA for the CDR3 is TGTGCCAGCAGTTTCCAGGTCCAAGAGACCCAGTACTTC. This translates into CASSFQVQETQYF.

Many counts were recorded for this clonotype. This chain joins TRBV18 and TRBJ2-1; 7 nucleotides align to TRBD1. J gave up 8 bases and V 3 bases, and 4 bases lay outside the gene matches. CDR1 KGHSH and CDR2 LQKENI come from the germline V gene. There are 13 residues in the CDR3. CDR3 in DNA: TGTGCCAGCTCACCCGGGACAGACGATGAGCAGTTCTTC. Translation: CASSPGTDDEQFF.

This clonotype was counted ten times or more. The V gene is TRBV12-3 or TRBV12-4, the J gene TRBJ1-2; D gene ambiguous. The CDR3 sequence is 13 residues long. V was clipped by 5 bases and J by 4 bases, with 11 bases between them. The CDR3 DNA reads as TGTGCCAGCAGTGGTGGTATGGGCTATGGCTACACCTTC. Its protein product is CASSGGMGYGYTF.

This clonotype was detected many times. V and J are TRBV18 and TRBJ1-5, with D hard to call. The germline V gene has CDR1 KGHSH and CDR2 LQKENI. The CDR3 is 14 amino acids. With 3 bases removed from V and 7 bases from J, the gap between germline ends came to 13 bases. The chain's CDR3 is CASSPGPQRQPQHF. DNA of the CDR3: TGTGCCAGCTCACCCGGACCCCAAAGACAGCCCCAGCATTTT. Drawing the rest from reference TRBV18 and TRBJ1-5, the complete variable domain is NAGVMQNPRHLVRRRGQEARLRCSPMKGHSHVYWYRQLPEEGLKFMVYLQKENIIDESGMPKERFSAEFPKEGPSILRIQQVVRGDSAAYFCASSPGPQRQPQHFGDGTRLSIL.

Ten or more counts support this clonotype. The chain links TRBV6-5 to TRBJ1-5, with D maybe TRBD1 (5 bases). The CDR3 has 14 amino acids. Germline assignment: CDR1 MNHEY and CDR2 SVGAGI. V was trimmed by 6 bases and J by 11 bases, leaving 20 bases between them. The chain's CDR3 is CASRAGTAFSSQHF. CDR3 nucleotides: TGTGCCAGCAGAGCCGGGACGGCCTTTTCATCCCAGCATTTT.

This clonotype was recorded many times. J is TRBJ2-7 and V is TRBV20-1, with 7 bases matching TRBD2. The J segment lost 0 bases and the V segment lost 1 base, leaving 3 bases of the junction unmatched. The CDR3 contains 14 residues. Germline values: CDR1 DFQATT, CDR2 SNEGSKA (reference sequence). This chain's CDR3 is CSARAGGLSYEQYF. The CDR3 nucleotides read TGCAGTGCTAGAGCGGGGGGACTCTCCTACGAGCAGTACTTC.

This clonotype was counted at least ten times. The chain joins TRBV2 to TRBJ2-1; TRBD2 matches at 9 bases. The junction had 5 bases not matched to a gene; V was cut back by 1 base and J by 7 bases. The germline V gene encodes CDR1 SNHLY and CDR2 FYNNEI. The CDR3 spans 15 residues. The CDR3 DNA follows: TGTGCCAGCAGTGAAGGGGTAGCGGGGGTTAATGAGCAGTTCTTC. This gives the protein CASSEGVAGVNEQFF.

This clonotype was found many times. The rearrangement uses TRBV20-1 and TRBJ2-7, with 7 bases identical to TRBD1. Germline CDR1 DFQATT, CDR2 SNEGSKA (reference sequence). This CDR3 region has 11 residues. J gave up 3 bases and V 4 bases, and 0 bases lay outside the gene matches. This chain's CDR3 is CSATGGYEQYF. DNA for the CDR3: TGCAGTGCTACAGGGGGCTACGAGCAGTACTTC.

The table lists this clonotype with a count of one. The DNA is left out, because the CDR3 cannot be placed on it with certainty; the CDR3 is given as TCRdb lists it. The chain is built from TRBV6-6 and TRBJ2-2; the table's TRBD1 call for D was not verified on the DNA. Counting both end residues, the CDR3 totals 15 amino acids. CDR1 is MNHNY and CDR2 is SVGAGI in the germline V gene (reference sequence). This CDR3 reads CARRGVGAGTGEMFF.

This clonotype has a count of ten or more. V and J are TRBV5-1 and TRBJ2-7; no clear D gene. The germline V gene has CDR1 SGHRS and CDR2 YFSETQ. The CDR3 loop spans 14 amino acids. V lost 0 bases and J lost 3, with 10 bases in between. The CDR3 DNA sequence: TGCGCCAGCAGCTTGGAGTCCAATCACTACGAGCAGTACTTC. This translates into CASSLESNHYEQYF.

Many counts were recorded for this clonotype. The CDR3 sequence: CASSLRTGSNEQFF. CDR3 DNA sequence: TGTGCCAGCAGCCTACGGACAGGGAGCAATGAGCAGTTCTTC. J is TRBJ2-1 and V is TRBV5-6; TRBD1 matches 8 bases. V dropped 4 bases and J dropped 6; count of bases not matched to a gene: 6. This CDR3 spans 14 amino acids. Germline V gives CDR1 SGHDT, CDR2 YYEEEE.